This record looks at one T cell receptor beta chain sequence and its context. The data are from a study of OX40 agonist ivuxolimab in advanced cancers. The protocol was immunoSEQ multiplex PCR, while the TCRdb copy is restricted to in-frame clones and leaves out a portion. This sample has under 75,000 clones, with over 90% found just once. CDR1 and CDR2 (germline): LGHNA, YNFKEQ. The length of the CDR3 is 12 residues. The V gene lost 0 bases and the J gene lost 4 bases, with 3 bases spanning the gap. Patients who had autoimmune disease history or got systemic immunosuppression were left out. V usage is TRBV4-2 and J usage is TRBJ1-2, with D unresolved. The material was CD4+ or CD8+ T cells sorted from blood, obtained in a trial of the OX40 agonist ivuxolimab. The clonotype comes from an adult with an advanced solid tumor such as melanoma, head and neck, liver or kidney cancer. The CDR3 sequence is CASSQETYGYTF. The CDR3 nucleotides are TGTGCCAGCAGCCAAGAGACCTATGGCTACACCTTC.